This TCR beta chain comes out of a study of OX40 agonist ivuxolimab in advanced cancers. Study background: Administration of intravenous ivuxolimab to patients occurred every 2 weeks at 0.01 to 10 mg/kg. Two cutaneous melanoma patients and one hepatocellular carcinoma patient, three in all, had partial responses. Study outcomes and limitations: Normalized expansion of T-cell clones was also low for some nonresponders.

The CDR3 sequence is 13 residues long. CDR1 MNHEY and CDR2 SVGAGI come from the germline V gene. V shed 5 bases and J 11 bases; nucleotides not matched to a gene: 10. It was autoimmune disease history or systemic immunosuppression that excluded patients. Using immunoSEQ multiplex PCR, the repertoire was profiled, and TCRdb retains in-frame clones only, with some absent. The table lists 70,000 to 90,000 clones, roughly 90% of them singletons. In the case of this clone: Its antigen is unidentified.

This chain connects TRBV6-5 to TRBJ1-1, with TRBD1 matching over 8 bases. This clonotype was obtained from an adult with an advanced solid tumor such as melanoma, head and neck, liver or kidney cancer. Material: CD4+ or CD8+ T cells sorted from blood, obtained in a trial of the OX40 agonist ivuxolimab. The CDR3 is CASSERGQVDAFF. The CDR3 DNA reads TGTGCCAGCAGTGAAAGGGGACAGGTCGATGCTTTCTTT.